This TCR beta chain emerged from a study of identical twins. TCRdb recomputed calls from the 5' RACE reads with MiXCR, one row per CDR3 protein. Of hundreds of thousands of distinct CDR3 sequences in the sample, less than 9.5% were seen once. Study-wide results and limits: Insertion counts were lower in abundant cord blood beta clonotypes, a trend that memory repertoires did not show. Weaker excess twin sharing was seen among beta out-of-frame sequences.

This clonotype has ten or more counts. No antigen is known for it. Input material: memory (CD45RO+) T cells sorted from blood. The receptor comes from a woman between 18 and 29 years old in good health.

The CDR3 here is CASSPRTSGRVDDEQFF. CDR3 sequence (DNA): TGTGCCAGCAGTCCGAGGACTAGCGGGAGGGTTGACGATGAGCAGTTCTTC. This rearrangement joins TRBV27 to TRBJ2-1; 15 bases match TRBD2. The V segment lost 5 bases and the J segment 8 bases; nucleotides outside the gene matches: 10. Germline V gene data show CDR1 as MNHEY and CDR2 as SMNVEV (reference sequence). The CDR3 has 17 amino acids.